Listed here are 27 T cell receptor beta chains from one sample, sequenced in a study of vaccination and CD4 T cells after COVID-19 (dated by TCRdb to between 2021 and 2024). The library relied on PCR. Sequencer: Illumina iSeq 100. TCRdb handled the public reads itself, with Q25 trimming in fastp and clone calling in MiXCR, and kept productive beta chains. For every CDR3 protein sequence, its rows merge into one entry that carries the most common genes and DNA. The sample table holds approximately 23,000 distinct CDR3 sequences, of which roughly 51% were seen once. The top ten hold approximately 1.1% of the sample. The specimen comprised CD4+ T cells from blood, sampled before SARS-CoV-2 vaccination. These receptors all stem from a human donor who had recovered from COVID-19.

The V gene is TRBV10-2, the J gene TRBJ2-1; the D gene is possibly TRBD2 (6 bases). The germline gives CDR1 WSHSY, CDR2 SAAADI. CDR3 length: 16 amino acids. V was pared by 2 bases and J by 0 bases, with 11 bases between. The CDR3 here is CASSEHGGTSYNEQFF. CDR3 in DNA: TGCGCCAGCAGTGAGCACGGGGGAACCTCCTACAATGAGCAGTTCTTC.

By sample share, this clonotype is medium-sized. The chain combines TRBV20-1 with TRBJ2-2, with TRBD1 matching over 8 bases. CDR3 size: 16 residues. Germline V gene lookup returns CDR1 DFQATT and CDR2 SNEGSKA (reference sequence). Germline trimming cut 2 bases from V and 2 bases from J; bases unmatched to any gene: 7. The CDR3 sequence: CSARPTDRANTGELFF. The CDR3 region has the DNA TGCAGTGCTAGACCCACGGACAGGGCAAACACCGGGGAGCTGTTTTTT.

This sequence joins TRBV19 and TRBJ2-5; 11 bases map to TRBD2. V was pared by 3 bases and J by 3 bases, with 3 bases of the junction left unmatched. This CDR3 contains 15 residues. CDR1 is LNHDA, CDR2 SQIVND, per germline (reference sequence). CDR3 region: CASSMGGLAEETQYF. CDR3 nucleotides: TGTGCCAGTAGTATGGGGGGACTAGCGGAAGAGACCCAGTACTTC.

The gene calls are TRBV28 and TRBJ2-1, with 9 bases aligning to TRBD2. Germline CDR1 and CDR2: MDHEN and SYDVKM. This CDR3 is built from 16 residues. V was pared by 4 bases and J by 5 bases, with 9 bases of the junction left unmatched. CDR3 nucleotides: TGTGCCAGCAGTTCTGTTGCGGCGGGAGGGCACAATGAGCAGTTCTTC. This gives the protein CASSSVAAGGHNEQFF. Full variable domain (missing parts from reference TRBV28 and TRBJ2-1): DVKVTQSSRYLVKRTGEKVFLECVQDMDHENMFWYRQDPGLGLRLIYFSYDVKMKEKGDIPEGYSVSREKKERFSLILESASTNQTSMYLCASSSVAAGGHNEQFFGPGTRLTVL.

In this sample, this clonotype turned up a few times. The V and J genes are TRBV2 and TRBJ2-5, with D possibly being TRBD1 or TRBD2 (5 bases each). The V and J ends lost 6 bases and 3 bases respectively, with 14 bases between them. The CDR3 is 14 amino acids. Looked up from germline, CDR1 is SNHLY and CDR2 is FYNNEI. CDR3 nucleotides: TGTGCCAGCAGGACTGGGACCGTAAAAGAGACCCAGTACTTC. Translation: CASRTGTVKETQYF.

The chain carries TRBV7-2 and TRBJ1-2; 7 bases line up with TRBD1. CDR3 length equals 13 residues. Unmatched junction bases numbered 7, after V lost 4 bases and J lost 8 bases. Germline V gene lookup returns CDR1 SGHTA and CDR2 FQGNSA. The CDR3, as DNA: TGTGCCAGCAGCTCCCGGGACAGCTGGGGCTACACCTTC. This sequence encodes CASSSRDSWGYTF.

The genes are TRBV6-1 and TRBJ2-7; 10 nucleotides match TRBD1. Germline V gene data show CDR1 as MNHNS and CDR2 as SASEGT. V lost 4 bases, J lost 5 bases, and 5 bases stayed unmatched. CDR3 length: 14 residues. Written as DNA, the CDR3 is TGTGCCAGCAGTGGTCGGGACAGGGGCAACGAGCAGTACTTC. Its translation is CASSGRDRGNEQYF.

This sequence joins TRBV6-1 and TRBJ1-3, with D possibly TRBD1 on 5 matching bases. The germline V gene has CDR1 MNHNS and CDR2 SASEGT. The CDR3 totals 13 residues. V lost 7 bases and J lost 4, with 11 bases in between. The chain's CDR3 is CASIRTTGNTIYF. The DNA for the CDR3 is TGTGCCAGCATTAGGACAACCGGAAACACCATATATTTT.

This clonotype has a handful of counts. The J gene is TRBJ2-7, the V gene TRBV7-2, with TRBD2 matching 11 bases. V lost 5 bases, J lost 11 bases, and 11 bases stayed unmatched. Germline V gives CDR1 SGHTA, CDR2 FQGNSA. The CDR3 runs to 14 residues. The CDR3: CASSPSVLAGVKYF. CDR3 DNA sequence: TGTGCCAGCAGCCCGTCGGTACTAGCGGGAGTAAAGTACTTC.

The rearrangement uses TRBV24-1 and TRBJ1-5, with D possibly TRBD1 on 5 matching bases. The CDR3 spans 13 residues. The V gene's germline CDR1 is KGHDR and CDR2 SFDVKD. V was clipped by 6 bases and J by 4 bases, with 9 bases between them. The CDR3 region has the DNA TGTGCCACCAGTTCCTCAGGGAATCAGCCCCAGCATTTT. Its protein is CATSSSGNQPQHF.

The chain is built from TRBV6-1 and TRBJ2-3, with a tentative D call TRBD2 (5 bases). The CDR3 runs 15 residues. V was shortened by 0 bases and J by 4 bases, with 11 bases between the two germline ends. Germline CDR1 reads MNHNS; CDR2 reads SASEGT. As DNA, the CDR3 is TGTGCCAGCAGTGAAGCCCGACTACTGGCAGATACGCAGTATTTT. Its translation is CASSEARLLADTQYF.

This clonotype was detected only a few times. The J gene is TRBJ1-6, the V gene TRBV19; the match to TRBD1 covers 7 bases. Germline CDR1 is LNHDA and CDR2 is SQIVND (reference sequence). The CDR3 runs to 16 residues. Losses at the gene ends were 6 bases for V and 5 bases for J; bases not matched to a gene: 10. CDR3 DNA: TGTGCCAGTAGGGGACAGCAGCTTACCAATAATTCACCCCTCCACTTT. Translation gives CASRGQQLTNNSPLHF.

As DNA, the CDR3 is TGTGCCAGTAGTATTGGGCGGGTAACAGATACGCAGTATTTT. This gives the protein CASSIGRVTDTQYF. This chain joins TRBV19 and TRBJ2-3; D may be TRBD2 (5 bases). This CDR3 spans 14 amino acids. The germline gives CDR1 LNHDA, CDR2 SQIVND (reference sequence). V was pared by 3 bases and J by 3 bases, with 10 bases between.

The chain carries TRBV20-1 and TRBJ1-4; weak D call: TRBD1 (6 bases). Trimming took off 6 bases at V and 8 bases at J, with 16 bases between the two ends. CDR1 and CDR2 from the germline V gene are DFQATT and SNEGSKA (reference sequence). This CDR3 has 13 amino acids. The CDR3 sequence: CSAPTGLHEKLFF. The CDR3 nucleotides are TGCAGTGCCCCAACAGGGTTACACGAAAAACTGTTTTTT.

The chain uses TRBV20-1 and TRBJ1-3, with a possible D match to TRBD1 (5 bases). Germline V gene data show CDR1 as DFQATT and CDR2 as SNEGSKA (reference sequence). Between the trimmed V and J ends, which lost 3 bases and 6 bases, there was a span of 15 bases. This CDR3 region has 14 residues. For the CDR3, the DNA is TGCAGTGCTAGGGCGGGGCAGGGAGTAAACACCATATATTTT. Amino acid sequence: CSARAGQGVNTIYF.

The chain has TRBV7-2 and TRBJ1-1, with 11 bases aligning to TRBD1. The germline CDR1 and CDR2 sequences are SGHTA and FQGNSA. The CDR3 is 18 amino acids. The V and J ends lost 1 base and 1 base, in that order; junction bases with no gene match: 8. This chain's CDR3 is CASSLEPGQGGSNTEAFF. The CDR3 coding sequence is TGTGCCAGCAGCTTAGAACCGGGACAGGGGGGATCGAACACTGAAGCTTTCTTT.

The DNA for the CDR3 is TGTGCCAGCAGCTTAGCAGGATTCCAAGAGACCCAGTACTTC. It yields the protein CASSLAGFQETQYF. The V and J genes are TRBV7-6 and TRBJ2-5, with D unresolved. The germline V and J ends were trimmed by 0 bases and 1 base, with 6 bases remaining between them. CDR3 size: 14 residues. Germline loops: CDR1 SGHVS, CDR2 FNYEAQ.

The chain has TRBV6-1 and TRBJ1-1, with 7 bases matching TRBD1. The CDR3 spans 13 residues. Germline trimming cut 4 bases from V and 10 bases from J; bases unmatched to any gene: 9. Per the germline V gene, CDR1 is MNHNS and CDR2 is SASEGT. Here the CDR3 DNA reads TGTGCCAGCAGTGCCCTCAGGGGGGAAGGAGCTTTCTTT. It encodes CASSALRGEGAFF.

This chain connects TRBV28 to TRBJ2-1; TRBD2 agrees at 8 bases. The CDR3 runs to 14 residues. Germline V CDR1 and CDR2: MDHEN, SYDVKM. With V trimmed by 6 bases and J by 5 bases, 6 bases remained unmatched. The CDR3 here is CASRHPGLDNEQFF. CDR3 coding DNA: TGTGCCAGCAGGCACCCGGGACTAGACAATGAGCAGTTCTTC. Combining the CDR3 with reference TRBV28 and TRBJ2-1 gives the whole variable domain DVKVTQSSRYLVKRTGEKVFLECVQDMDHENMFWYRQDPGLGLRLIYFSYDVKMKEKGDIPEGYSVSREKKERFSLILESASTNQTSMYLCASRHPGLDNEQFFGPGTRLTVL.

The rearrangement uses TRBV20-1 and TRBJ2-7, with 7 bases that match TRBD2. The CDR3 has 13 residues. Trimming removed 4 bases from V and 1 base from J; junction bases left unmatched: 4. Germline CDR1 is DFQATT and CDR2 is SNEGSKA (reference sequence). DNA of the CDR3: TGCAGTGCTAAGAGGGACTATTCCTACGAGCAGTACTTC. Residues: CSAKRDYSYEQYF.

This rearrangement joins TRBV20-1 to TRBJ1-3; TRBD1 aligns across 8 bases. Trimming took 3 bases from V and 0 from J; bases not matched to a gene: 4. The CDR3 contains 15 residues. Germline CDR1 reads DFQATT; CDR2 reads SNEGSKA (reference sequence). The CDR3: CSASQDRDSGNTIYF. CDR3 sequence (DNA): TGCAGTGCTAGCCAGGACAGGGACTCTGGAAACACCATATATTTT.

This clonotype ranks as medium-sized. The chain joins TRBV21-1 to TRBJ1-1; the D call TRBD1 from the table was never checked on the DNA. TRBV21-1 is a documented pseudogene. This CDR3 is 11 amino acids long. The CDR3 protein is CASSKDRGAFF. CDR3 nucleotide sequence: TGTGCCAGCAGCAAAGACAGGGGAGCTTTCTTT.

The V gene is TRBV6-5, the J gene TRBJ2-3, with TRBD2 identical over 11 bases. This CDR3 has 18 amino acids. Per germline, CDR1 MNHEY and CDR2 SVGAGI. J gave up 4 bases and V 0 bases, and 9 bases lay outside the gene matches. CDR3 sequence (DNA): TGTGCCAGCAGTTACTCCCCCCTAGCGGGAGGAGGTGCAGATACGCAGTATTTT. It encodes CASSYSPLAGGGADTQYF.

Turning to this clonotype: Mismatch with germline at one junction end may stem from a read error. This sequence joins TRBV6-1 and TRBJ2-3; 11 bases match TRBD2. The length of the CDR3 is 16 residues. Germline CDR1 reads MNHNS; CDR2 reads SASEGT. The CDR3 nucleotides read TGTGTCAGCAGTCGGCGGGGACTAGCGGGCACAGATACGCAGTATTTT. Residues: CVSSRRGLAGTDTQYF.

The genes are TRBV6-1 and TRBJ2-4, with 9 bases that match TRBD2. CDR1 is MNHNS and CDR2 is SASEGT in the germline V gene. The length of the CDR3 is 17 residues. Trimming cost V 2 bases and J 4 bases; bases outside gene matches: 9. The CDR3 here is CASSERWASGMKNIQYF. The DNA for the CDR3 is TGTGCCAGCAGTGAAAGGTGGGCTAGCGGGATGAAAAACATTCAGTACTTC.

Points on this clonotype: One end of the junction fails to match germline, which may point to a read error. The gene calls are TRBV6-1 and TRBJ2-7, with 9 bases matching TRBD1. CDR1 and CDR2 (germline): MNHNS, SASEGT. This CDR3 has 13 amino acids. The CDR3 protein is CASSDAPDGTGFF. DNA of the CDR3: TGTGCCAGCAGTGACGCCCCGGACGGGACAGGGTTCTTC.

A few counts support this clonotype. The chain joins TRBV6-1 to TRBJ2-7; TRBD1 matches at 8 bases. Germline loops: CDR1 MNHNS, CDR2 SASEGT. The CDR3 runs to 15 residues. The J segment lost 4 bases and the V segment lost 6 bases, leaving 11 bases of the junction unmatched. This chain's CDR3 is CASRQGVWLGYEQYF. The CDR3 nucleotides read TGTGCCAGCAGACAGGGGGTTTGGCTTGGGTACGAGCAGTACTTC.